This T cell receptor (beta chain) is drawn from a study of T cell repertoires in cytomegalovirus infection (dated 2019 in TCRdb). Study-wide context: Recently identified HLA-C-restricted CMV epitopes, whose presentation resists viral immunomodulation, were targeted by peptide stimulations together with well-studied HLA-B-restricted epitopes. Donor HLA type was relevant to the analysis, because carriage of CMV infection together with the matching HLA type was indicated by public TCR beta signatures. Study-level results and caveats: In both this cohort and an independent cohort of 352 donors, the cumulative frequency of public TCR beta family members distinguished carriers of CMV infection plus the relevant HLA type. The ex vivo response was dominated by HLA-C-restricted CMV-specific TCR beta clonotypes, and the single most frequent clonotype in two of eight donors was supplied by these HLA-C-restricted clonotypes.

The sequencing machine was an Illumina HiSeq 1500. The public reads were quality trimmed at Q25 with fastp and then assembled into clones with MiXCR by TCRdb, keeping productive beta chains. CDR3 protein sequences are deduplicated, and each keeps its most common genes and DNA. In all, the sample holds about 58,000 distinct CDR3 sequences, and around 18% of those were seen once. The ten top clones hold about 68% of the sample. What this sample's treatment or condition label stands for: in vitro stimulation with specific CMV peptide epitopes to enrich CMV-specific T cells. There are a few counts of this clonotype. Its specific antigen is unknown. Within one base of it there is no much larger clone, and no base qualities were kept. The germline V gene specifies MNHGY as CDR1 and SAAAGT as CDR2. V and J are trimmed by 11 bases and 9 bases, and the gene matches miss 8 bases of the junction. Measured from the cysteine to the phenylalanine, the CDR3 is 13 residues long. Here the CDR3 DNA is all that survives: 39 bases in frame from base 1.

This TCR came from a human donor in good health (CMV status not recorded). Some clones in this sample may be carry-over from other donors' samples. The chain is encoded by TRBV6-8 joined to TRBJ2-2; 11 middle bases align to TRBD1. Sequencing used CD8+ T cells from cultured PBMCs, obtained from culture after CMV antigen stimulation. The DNA reads as follows: TGTGCCGTCTCGGACAGGGGGCTTAGGGAGCTGTTTTTT. It encodes CAVSDRGLRELFF.